Below, 30 T cell receptor beta chains from the same sample are listed, as sequenced in a study of identical twins. MiXCR was run by TCRdb on the 5' RACE reads, yielding one entry per CDR3 protein. The sample includes just under 650,000 distinct CDR3 sequences, about 7.1% of them seen just once. The same sample was also used in a study of yellow fever vaccine responses in identical twins.

The sample taken for sequencing was PBMCs. Receptor source: a woman between 18 and 29 years old in good health.

V gene TRBV7-2 combines with J gene TRBJ2-1; maybe TRBD2 (5 bases). This CDR3 has 14 residues. Germline CDR1 is SGHTA and CDR2 is FQGNSA. V gave up 4 bases and J gave up 7 bases, with 14 bases separating them. CDR3 nucleotides: TGTGCCAGCAGCTCCAGGTCCTCGGGGAATGAGCAGTTCTTC. Amino acids: CASSSRSSGNEQFF.

The genes are TRBV12-3 or TRBV12-4 and TRBJ2-1; possible D gene TRBD2, 6 bases. The CDR3 length is 13 residues. V was clipped by 7 bases and J by 6 bases, with 13 bases between them. The CDR3 loop is CASNPLGGNEQFF. In nucleotides, the CDR3 is TGTGCCAGCAACCCGTTGGGGGGCAATGAGCAGTTCTTC.

The chain's CDR3 is CASSSGSGNQPQHF. CDR3 nucleotides: TGTGCCAGCTCTTCAGGTAGCGGCAATCAGCCCCAGCATTTT. The chain carries TRBV12-3 or TRBV12-4 and TRBJ1-5; D is undetermined. Trimming took 8 bases from V and 2 from J, leaving 13 bases between them. The CDR3 consists of 14 residues.

The rearrangement links TRBV7-9 to TRBJ2-1; 9 bases match TRBD1. Germline loops: CDR1 SEHNR, CDR2 FQNEAQ (reference sequence). J was trimmed by 5 bases and V by 6 bases; bases with no gene match: 8. The CDR3 consists of 15 residues. This CDR3 reads CASSSGTGLNNEQFF. The CDR3 region has the DNA TGTGCCAGCAGTTCCGGGACAGGGCTCAACAATGAGCAGTTCTTC.

This clonotype has a handful of counts. This rearrangement joins TRBV4-1 to TRBJ2-1, with 9 bases that match TRBD2. CDR1 MGHRA and CDR2 YSYEKL come from the germline V gene. CDR3 length: 16 amino acids. V was clipped by 4 bases and J by 7 bases; unmatched bases: 11. CDR3 in amino acids: CASSLKLAGVANEQFF. As DNA, the CDR3 is TGCGCCAGCAGCCTGAAGTTAGCGGGAGTAGCGAATGAGCAGTTCTTC.

J is TRBJ2-1 and V is TRBV5-1, with TRBD2 identical over 9 bases. After removal of 4 bases from V and 0 bases from J, the junction contained 8 bases not matched to a gene. This CDR3 region has 17 residues. Germline V gives CDR1 SGHRS, CDR2 YFSETQ. The CDR3 is CASSRTVSGSSYNEQFF. The CDR3 DNA reads TGCGCCAGCAGCAGAACCGTTAGCGGGAGCTCCTACAATGAGCAGTTCTTC.

This clonotype has just a few counts. V gene TRBV7-9 combines with J gene TRBJ2-1; TRBD2 matches 8 bases. Germline V gene data show CDR1 as SEHNR and CDR2 as FQNEAQ (reference sequence). There are 15 residues in the CDR3. V lost 1 base, J lost 6 bases, and 5 bases stayed unmatched. For the CDR3, the DNA is TGTGCCAGCAGCTTAGATTATACTAGCGGCAATGAGCAGTTCTTC. Amino acids: CASSLDYTSGNEQFF.

The chain couples TRBV28 to TRBJ1-1, with D possibly matching TRBD1 (6 bases). This CDR3 has 12 amino acids. Germline CDR1 MDHEN, CDR2 SYDVKM. V gave up 8 bases and J gave up 1 base, with 8 bases separating them. The CDR3 region has the DNA TGTGCCAGCGAGGGACAGAACACTGAAGCTTTCTTT. It specifies CASEGQNTEAFF.

This clonotype was seen a few times. The chain recombines TRBV28 with TRBJ2-3; the match to TRBD2 covers 9 bases. The V segment lost 5 bases and the J segment 4 bases; nucleotides outside the gene matches: 10. This CDR3 has 16 residues. Germline CDR1 MDHEN, CDR2 SYDVKM. CDR3 bases: TGTGCCAGCAGTATTATAAGCGGGAGGTTCGCAGATACGCAGTATTTT. It translates to CASSIISGRFADTQYF.

J is TRBJ2-1 and V is TRBV20-1; 9 positions agree with TRBD1. CDR3 length equals 15 residues. The germline CDR1 and CDR2 sequences are DFQATT and SNEGSKA (reference sequence). V lost 4 bases, J lost 4 bases, and 8 bases stayed unmatched. The CDR3 nucleotides are TGCAGTGCTAATGGGCAGGGACAGGGATACAATGAGCAGTTCTTC. As protein: CSANGQGQGYNEQFF.

This clonotype occurred many times. The chain is built from TRBV5-1 and TRBJ2-1; maybe TRBD2 (5 bases). V lost 0 bases and J 0 bases, leaving 10 bases between the germline ends. This CDR3 is 16 amino acids long. The germline gives CDR1 SGHRS, CDR2 YFSETQ. The CDR3 DNA is TGCGCCAGCAGCTTGGATCCGGGATCCTCCTACAATGAGCAGTTCTTC. This gives the protein CASSLDPGSSYNEQFF.

This clonotype was observed a handful of times. The chain recombines TRBV15 with TRBJ2-1; TRBD2 agrees at 7 bases. J lost 4 bases, V lost 4 bases, and 4 bases had no gene match. CDR1 LNHNV and CDR2 YYDKDF come from the germline V gene (reference sequence). The length of the CDR3 is 14 residues. The chain's CDR3 is CATSKAGEYNEQFF. For the CDR3, the DNA is TGTGCCACCAGCAAGGCGGGGGAATACAATGAGCAGTTCTTC.

This clonotype was detected many times. The rearrangement joins TRBV20-1 to TRBJ2-1; D gene uncertain. The V gene's germline CDR1 is DFQATT and CDR2 SNEGSKA (reference sequence). This CDR3 has 10 residues. With 6 bases removed from V and 8 bases from J, the gap between germline ends came to 8 bases. CDR3 residues: CSAYADEQFF. The CDR3, as DNA: TGCAGTGCCTATGCCGATGAGCAGTTCTTC.

The CDR3 reads CASRDNNQPQHF. In DNA, the CDR3 is TGTGCCAGCAGGGATAATAATCAGCCCCAGCATTTT. V gene TRBV12-3 or TRBV12-4 combines with J gene TRBJ1-5; the D is unclear. V lost 6 bases and J 4 bases, leaving 7 bases between the germline ends. The CDR3 extends over 12 amino acids.

This clonotype was seen ten or more times. The junction departs from the called germline gene at one end, perhaps through a read error. The DNA for the CDR3 is TGTGCCAGCAGTTTCGCAGGTGGCACAGATACGCAGTATTTT. Translation: CASSFAGGTDTQYF. The chain carries TRBV5-1 and TRBJ2-3; D is undetermined. From germline, CDR1 is SGHRS and CDR2 YFSETQ. This CDR3 region has 14 residues.

The CDR3: CASSRTSGLNEQFF. CDR3 DNA sequence: TGTGCCAGCAGTCGGACTAGCGGTCTGAATGAGCAGTTCTTC. This chain connects TRBV2 to TRBJ2-1; 10 nucleotides align to TRBD2. Trimming at V came to 5 bases and at J to 7 bases, leaving 5 bases not matched to a gene. The CDR3 runs to 14 residues. Germline-derived CDR1 and CDR2 are SNHLY and FYNNEI.

The chain is built from TRBV5-1 and TRBJ2-2, with D unresolved. V lost 1 base to trimming and J lost 6 bases, with 7 bases between them. Germline CDR1 reads SGHRS; CDR2 reads YFSETQ. The CDR3 covers 13 residues. The CDR3 DNA is TGCGCCAGCAGCTTGAGACCCCCCGGGGAGCTGTTTTTT. This translates into CASSLRPPGELFF.

This clonotype was observed at least ten times. The CDR3 loop reads CATSDLVAQGPNEQFF. The CDR3 coding sequence is TGTGCCACCAGTGATTTAGTAGCACAGGGCCCCAATGAGCAGTTCTTC. The chain recombines TRBV24-1 with TRBJ2-1, with D possibly matching TRBD1 (6 bases). This CDR3 is 16 amino acids long. Germline V CDR1 and CDR2: KGHDR, SFDVKD. Between the trimmed V and J ends, which lost 1 base and 6 bases, there was a span of 15 bases.

This clonotype was seen ten or more times. CDR3 coding DNA: TGTGCCAGCAGTTACTCCAGGGTTTCTTCAAAAGAGACCCAGTACTTC. Residues: CASSYSRVSSKETQYF. The chain recombines TRBV6-2 or TRBV6-3 with TRBJ2-5, with D perhaps matching TRBD1 (5 bases). The CDR3 sequence is 16 residues long. Germline CDR1 is MNHEY and CDR2 is SVGEGT. V shed 0 bases and J shed 3 bases, with 14 bases lying between them.

This clonotype was found a few times. The chain carries TRBV29-1 and TRBJ2-5, with no clear D. Trimming shortened V by 3 bases and J by 6 bases, and 8 bases separated the two germline ends. Germline loops: CDR1 SQVTM, CDR2 ANQGSEA. This CDR3 has 11 amino acids. CDR3 in DNA: TGCAGCGTTGAGGGATCGCAGACCCAGTACTTC. Translation gives CSVEGSQTQYF.

This clonotype has ten or more counts. The chain is built from TRBV5-1 and TRBJ1-6; D gene ambiguous. Trimming shortened V by 6 bases and J by 8 bases, and 12 bases separated the two germline ends. CDR1 and CDR2 (germline): SGHRS, YFSETQ. This CDR3 is 13 amino acids long. CDR3 sequence (DNA): TGCGCCAGCAAGGCAGCATCGGATTCACCCCTCCACTTT. This translates into CASKAASDSPLHF.

In its sample, this clonotype was seen many times. In nucleotides, the CDR3 is TGCAGCGTTTACCTAGACAGGGGCTATGAATCTGGACTGTTTTTT. It encodes CSVYLDRGYESGLFF. The chain combines TRBV29-1 with TRBJ1-4; 8 nucleotides match TRBD1. Germline values: CDR1 SQVTM, CDR2 ANQGSEA. With 5 bases clipped from V and 13 bases from J, the junction kept 18 bases outside the gene matches. This CDR3 spans 15 amino acids. Full variable domain (missing parts from reference TRBV29-1 and TRBJ1-4): SAVISQKPSRDICQRGTSLTIQCQVDSQVTMMFWYRQQPGQSLTLIATANQGSEATYESGFVIDKFPISRPNLTFSTLTVSNMSPEDSSIYLCSVYLDRGYESGLFFGSGTQLSVL.

The chain is built from TRBV12-3 or TRBV12-4 and TRBJ2-5; 14 positions agree with TRBD2. The CDR3 covers 18 residues. Trimming took 6 bases from V and 5 from J; bases not matched to a gene: 14. The CDR3 sequence is CASSSGTSGGAWGETQYF. In nucleotides, the CDR3 is TGTGCCAGCAGCTCCGGGACTAGCGGGGGCGCTTGGGGGGAGACCCAGTACTTC.

This clonotype was observed many times. The chain uses TRBV5-1 and TRBJ2-5, with 7 positions matching TRBD1. Germline V gene lookup returns CDR1 SGHRS and CDR2 YFSETQ. V lost 4 bases to trimming and J lost 3 bases; unmatched junction nucleotides: 6. There are 14 residues in the CDR3. For the CDR3, the DNA is TGCGCCAGCAGCCCGAAGACAGGGAAAGAGACCCAGTACTTC. This codes for CASSPKTGKETQYF.

The sample holds many counts of this clonotype. The chain employs TRBV20-1 and TRBJ2-2, with TRBD2 matching 9 bases. The germline V gene encodes CDR1 DFQATT and CDR2 SNEGSKA (reference sequence). J gave up 5 bases and V 1 base, and 5 bases lay outside the gene matches. The CDR3 runs to 15 residues. The CDR3 bases are TGCAGTGCTAGAGGTCTAGCGGGGTATACCGGGGAGCTGTTTTTT. Protein product: CSARGLAGYTGELFF.

This chain connects TRBV11-3 to TRBJ2-1, with TRBD2 identical over 10 bases. The V and J ends lost 1 base and 0 bases, in that order; junction bases with no gene match: 3. The CDR3 length is 17 residues. Germline CDR1 is SGHNT and CDR2 is YENEEA. CDR3 coding DNA: TGTGCCAGCAGCTTAGGGTTAGCGGGGGGCTCCTACAATGAGCAGTTCTTC. It yields the protein CASSLGLAGGSYNEQFF.

The V and J genes are TRBV6-5 and TRBJ2-2, with 9 nucleotides matching TRBD2. With V trimmed by 4 bases and J by 4 bases, 4 bases remained unmatched. Per germline, CDR1 MNHEY and CDR2 SVGAGI. The CDR3 totals 15 residues. The CDR3 reads CASSLAGAFTGELFF. The DNA for the CDR3 is TGTGCCAGCAGTTTAGCGGGAGCCTTCACCGGGGAGCTGTTTTTT.

The sample holds many counts of this clonotype. In DNA form, the CDR3 reads TGCGCCAGCAGCTTGGCTGGGACAGGCCCCACGGATACGCAGTATTTT. This gives the protein CASSLAGTGPTDTQYF. The chain couples TRBV5-1 to TRBJ2-3; the match to TRBD1 covers 8 bases. The V segment lost 0 bases and the J segment 6 bases; nucleotides outside the gene matches: 9. The length of the CDR3 is 16 residues. Looked up from germline, CDR1 is SGHRS and CDR2 is YFSETQ.

This clonotype was seen at least ten times. The CDR3 loop reads CASSQDGGRWNTEAFF. CDR3 in DNA: TGCGCCAGCAGCCAAGATGGCGGGCGTTGGAACACTGAAGCTTTCTTT. J is TRBJ1-1 and V is TRBV4-1; no reliable D call. CDR3 length equals 16 residues. Germline V gene sequence: CDR1 MGHRA, CDR2 YSYEKL. Trimming stripped 0 bases from V and 1 base from J, with 12 bases between.

Many counts were recorded for this clonotype. The chain links TRBV20-1 to TRBJ1-2; TRBD1 matches at 10 bases. The length of the CDR3 is 14 residues. Germline V gene lookup returns CDR1 DFQATT and CDR2 SNEGSKA (reference sequence). V shed 3 bases and J 4 bases; nucleotides not matched to a gene: 5. The CDR3: CSASAGQGSYGYTF. Here the CDR3 DNA reads TGCAGTGCTAGTGCGGGACAGGGGTCCTATGGCTACACCTTC.